These 19 T cell receptor beta chains share one sample of origin, sequenced in a study of T-cell reconstitution after alpha-beta-depleted transplantation in children. Preparation of the TCRbeta library was carried out with unique molecular identifiers. Each CDR3 protein is one row after TCRdb ran MiXCR on the PCR reads. The table includes some 220,000 distinct CDR3 sequences, about 9.5% detected once. The sample was PBMCs from the stem cell graft donor, taken from the stem cell graft. The origin of the receptors is a human donor who donated a stem cell graft to a child with acute lymphoblastic leukemia.

In this sample, this clonotype is medium-sized. The chain couples TRBV11-1 to TRBJ1-1, with TRBD1 identical over 8 bases. Trimming at V came to 5 bases and at J to 4 bases, leaving 6 bases not matched to a gene. This CDR3 comprises 14 residues. CDR1 SGHAT and CDR2 FQDESV come from the germline V gene (reference sequence). CDR3 loop: CASSGRTGSTEAFF. CDR3 sequence (DNA): TGTGCCAGCAGCGGAAGGACAGGGAGCACTGAAGCTTTCTTT.

This clonotype turned up a few times. The genes are TRBV20-1 and TRBJ2-3; weak D call: TRBD2 (5 bases). Per germline, CDR1 DFQATT and CDR2 SNEGSKA (reference sequence). The CDR3 runs 10 residues. V was shortened by 6 bases and J by 14 bases, with 15 bases between the two germline ends. This chain's CDR3 is CSAWGDSGYF. DNA of the CDR3: TGCAGTGCCTGGGGAGACTCTGGGTATTTT.

In the case of this clonotype: A much larger clone is a single base away; this may be a read error. The CDR3, as DNA: TGCAGTGCTAGAGAATTAGGGCAAAACTCCTACGAGCAGTACTTC. Protein: CSARELGQNSYEQYF. The gene calls are TRBV20-1 and TRBJ2-7, with D unresolved. Germline V CDR1 and CDR2: DFQATT, SNEGSKA (reference sequence). Trimming shortened V by 0 bases and J by 0 bases, and 12 bases separated the two germline ends. This CDR3 spans 15 amino acids.

This clonotype was found a few times. The V gene is TRBV5-1, the J gene TRBJ1-1; 8 positions agree with TRBD1. V lost 4 bases to trimming and J lost 6 bases; unmatched junction nucleotides: 11. CDR3 size: 15 residues. The germline CDR1 and CDR2 sequences are SGHRS and YFSETQ. The CDR3 loop is CASSLQGGIVAEAFF. CDR3 DNA: TGCGCCAGCAGCCTACAGGGGGGGATTGTGGCTGAAGCTTTCTTT. Full variable domain (outside the CDR3, taken from reference TRBV5-1 and TRBJ1-1): KAGVTQTPRYLIKTRGQQVTLSCSPISGHRSVSWYQQTPGQGLQFLFEYFSETQRNKGNFPGRFSGRQFSNSRSEMNVSTLELGDSALYLCASSLQGGIVAEAFFGQGTRLTVV.

This clonotype was observed a handful of times. V is TRBV6-1 and J is TRBJ2-5, with 16 nucleotides matching TRBD2. In germline, CDR1 is MNHNS, CDR2 SASEGT. This CDR3 has 16 residues. Trimming cost V 4 bases and J 3 bases; bases outside gene matches: 2. The CDR3 sequence is CASSGGLAGGEETQYF. The CDR3 DNA reads as TGTGCCAGCAGTGGGGGACTAGCGGGGGGGGAAGAGACCCAGTACTTC.

This clonotype was detected a few times. V is TRBV10-2 and J is TRBJ1-2, with 7 bases identical to TRBD1. After removal of 6 bases from V and 4 bases from J, the junction contained 5 bases not matched to a gene. This CDR3 region has 13 residues. In germline, CDR1 is WSHSY, CDR2 SAAADI. CDR3 in amino acids: CASRTGYLYGYTF. The CDR3 DNA follows: TGCGCCAGCAGGACAGGGTACCTCTATGGCTACACCTTC.

This clonotype came up many times. The chain recombines TRBV7-2 with TRBJ2-1; a weak D match, TRBD2 (7 bases). The CDR3 covers 15 residues. Trimming pared 1 base from V and 4 bases from J, leaving 11 bases between. From germline, CDR1 is SGHTA and CDR2 FQGNSA. The CDR3 here is CASSLVGGAYNEQFF. The CDR3 DNA is TGTGCCAGCAGCTTAGTTGGGGGGGCGTACAATGAGCAGTTCTTC.

The V call is TRBV2, the J call TRBJ2-5; a possible D gene is TRBD2 (5 bases). From germline, CDR1 is SNHLY and CDR2 FYNNEI. CDR3 size: 14 residues. Trimming stripped 6 bases from V and 5 bases from J, with 16 bases between. The CDR3 region is CASRLTSGVETQYF. The CDR3 DNA follows: TGTGCCAGCAGACTTACTAGTGGAGTGGAGACCCAGTACTTC.

This clonotype has at least ten counts. CDR3 protein: CASSLWDLNTEAFF. CDR3 DNA: TGCGCCAGCAGCTTATGGGATCTGAACACTGAAGCTTTCTTT. This sequence joins TRBV5-1 and TRBJ1-1; D call uncertain. Germline lookup yields CDR1 SGHRS and CDR2 YFSETQ. The CDR3 covers 14 residues. Trimming removed 2 bases from V and 0 bases from J, with 8 bases in between.

This chain links TRBV7-2 with TRBJ2-3; TRBD2 aligns across 14 bases. Germline trimming cut 4 bases from V and 7 bases from J; bases unmatched to any gene: 7. The CDR3 totals 16 residues. Germline-derived CDR1 and CDR2 are SGHTA and FQGNSA. The CDR3 nucleotides read TGTGCCAGCAGCTCTTTGACTAGCGGGGGGGTCTATACGCAGTATTTT. Amino acids: CASSSLTSGGVYTQYF.

This clonotype was seen repeatedly, ten times or more. V usage is TRBV6-6 and J usage is TRBJ1-1; 7 bases are shared with TRBD1. CDR1 and CDR2 (germline): MNHNY, SVGAGI (reference sequence). The CDR3 is 12 residues long. V shed 5 bases, J shed 8 bases, and the junction held 5 bases outside the gene matches. CDR3 protein: CASSHLDREAFF. CDR3 sequence (DNA): TGTGCCAGCAGTCACCTGGACAGGGAAGCTTTCTTT.

There are many counts of this clonotype. The V and J genes are TRBV6-5 and TRBJ1-1; maybe TRBD1 (5 bases). The CDR3 has 14 residues. CDR1 is MNHEY and CDR2 is SVGAGI in the germline V gene. The V and J ends lost 6 bases and 5 bases respectively, with 16 bases between them. The CDR3 loop is CASSYGGDMTEAFF. CDR3 DNA sequence: TGTGCCAGCAGCTATGGGGGGGATATGACTGAAGCTTTCTTT.

This clonotype was recorded a few times. The rearrangement uses TRBV20-1 and TRBJ2-1, with TRBD2 identical over 7 bases. After removal of 6 bases from V and 10 bases from J, the junction contained 9 bases not matched to a gene. CDR3 length: 12 residues. Germline CDR1 is DFQATT and CDR2 is SNEGSKA (reference sequence). The CDR3 spells CSARLALGEQFF. Written as DNA, the CDR3 is TGCAGTGCGCGACTAGCCCTTGGGGAGCAGTTCTTC.

This clonotype was observed many times. This rearrangement joins TRBV27 to TRBJ2-1; 7 bases are a match to TRBD2. Losses at the gene ends were 4 bases for V and 10 bases for J; bases not matched to a gene: 7. The CDR3 consists of 13 residues. The germline gives CDR1 MNHEY, CDR2 SMNVEV (reference sequence). This CDR3 reads CASSSRWGGEQFF. The CDR3, as DNA: TGTGCCAGCAGTTCCCGATGGGGGGGGGAGCAGTTCTTC.

The sample holds a few counts of this clonotype. The chain carries TRBV7-2 and TRBJ1-6; 11 nucleotides line up with TRBD1. Germline CDR1 and CDR2: SGHTA and FQGNSA. This CDR3 comprises 16 residues. V gave up 5 bases and J gave up 5 bases; unmatched junction bases: 5. The CDR3 DNA is TGTGCCAGCAGCATTCCGGACAGGGGGCATAATTCACCCCTCCACTTT. This encodes CASSIPDRGHNSPLHF.

CDR3 amino acids: CASSLALGVSYNEQFF. CDR3 bases: TGTGCCAGCAGCTTAGCGCTAGGGGTATCCTACAATGAGCAGTTCTTC. The V and J genes are TRBV7-6 and TRBJ2-1; D is possibly TRBD1 (5 bases). The V gene lost 0 bases and the J gene lost 1 base, with 10 bases spanning the gap. CDR3 size: 16 residues. Germline V gene lookup returns CDR1 SGHVS and CDR2 FNYEAQ. The whole variable domain, remainder taken from reference TRBV7-6 and TRBJ2-1, is GAGVSQSPRYKVTKRGQDVALRCDPISGHVSLYWYRQALGQGPEFLTYFNYEAQQDKSGLPNDRFSAERPEGSISTLTIQRTEQRDSAMYRCASSLALGVSYNEQFFGPGTRLTVL.

This sequence joins TRBV12-3 or TRBV12-4 and TRBJ2-7; D gene uncertain. This CDR3 contains 13 residues. Trimming cost V 6 bases and J 5 bases, with 14 bases left between them. CDR3 in amino acids: CASSYSPEDEQYF. DNA for the CDR3: TGTGCCAGCAGCTACTCCCCAGAGGACGAGCAGTACTTC.

This CDR3 is CASTARGAAKNIQYF. The DNA of the CDR3 is TGTGCCAGTACAGCGCGCGGGGCAGCCAAAAACATTCAGTACTTC. The chain recombines TRBV19 with TRBJ2-4; D perhaps matches TRBD2 (6 bases). The V and J ends lost 7 bases and 0 bases respectively, with 13 bases between them. CDR1 is LNHDA, CDR2 SQIVND, per germline (reference sequence). This CDR3 spans 15 amino acids.

V is TRBV7-2 and J is TRBJ2-7; D uncertain. The CDR3 is 10 residues long. V lost 6 bases, J lost 10 bases, and 10 bases lay in between. Germline CDR1 reads SGHTA; CDR2 reads FQGNSA. The CDR3 DNA follows: TGTGCCAGCAGTTATTATCCCCAGTACTTC. Protein sequence: CASSYYPQYF. The full variable domain, with the rest looked up from reference TRBV7-2 and TRBJ2-7, is GAGVSQSPSNKVTEKGKDVELRCDPISGHTALYWYRQSLGQGLEFLIYFQGNSAPDKSGLPSDRFSAERTGGSVSTLTIQRTQQEDSAVYLCASSYYPQYFGPGTRLTVT.